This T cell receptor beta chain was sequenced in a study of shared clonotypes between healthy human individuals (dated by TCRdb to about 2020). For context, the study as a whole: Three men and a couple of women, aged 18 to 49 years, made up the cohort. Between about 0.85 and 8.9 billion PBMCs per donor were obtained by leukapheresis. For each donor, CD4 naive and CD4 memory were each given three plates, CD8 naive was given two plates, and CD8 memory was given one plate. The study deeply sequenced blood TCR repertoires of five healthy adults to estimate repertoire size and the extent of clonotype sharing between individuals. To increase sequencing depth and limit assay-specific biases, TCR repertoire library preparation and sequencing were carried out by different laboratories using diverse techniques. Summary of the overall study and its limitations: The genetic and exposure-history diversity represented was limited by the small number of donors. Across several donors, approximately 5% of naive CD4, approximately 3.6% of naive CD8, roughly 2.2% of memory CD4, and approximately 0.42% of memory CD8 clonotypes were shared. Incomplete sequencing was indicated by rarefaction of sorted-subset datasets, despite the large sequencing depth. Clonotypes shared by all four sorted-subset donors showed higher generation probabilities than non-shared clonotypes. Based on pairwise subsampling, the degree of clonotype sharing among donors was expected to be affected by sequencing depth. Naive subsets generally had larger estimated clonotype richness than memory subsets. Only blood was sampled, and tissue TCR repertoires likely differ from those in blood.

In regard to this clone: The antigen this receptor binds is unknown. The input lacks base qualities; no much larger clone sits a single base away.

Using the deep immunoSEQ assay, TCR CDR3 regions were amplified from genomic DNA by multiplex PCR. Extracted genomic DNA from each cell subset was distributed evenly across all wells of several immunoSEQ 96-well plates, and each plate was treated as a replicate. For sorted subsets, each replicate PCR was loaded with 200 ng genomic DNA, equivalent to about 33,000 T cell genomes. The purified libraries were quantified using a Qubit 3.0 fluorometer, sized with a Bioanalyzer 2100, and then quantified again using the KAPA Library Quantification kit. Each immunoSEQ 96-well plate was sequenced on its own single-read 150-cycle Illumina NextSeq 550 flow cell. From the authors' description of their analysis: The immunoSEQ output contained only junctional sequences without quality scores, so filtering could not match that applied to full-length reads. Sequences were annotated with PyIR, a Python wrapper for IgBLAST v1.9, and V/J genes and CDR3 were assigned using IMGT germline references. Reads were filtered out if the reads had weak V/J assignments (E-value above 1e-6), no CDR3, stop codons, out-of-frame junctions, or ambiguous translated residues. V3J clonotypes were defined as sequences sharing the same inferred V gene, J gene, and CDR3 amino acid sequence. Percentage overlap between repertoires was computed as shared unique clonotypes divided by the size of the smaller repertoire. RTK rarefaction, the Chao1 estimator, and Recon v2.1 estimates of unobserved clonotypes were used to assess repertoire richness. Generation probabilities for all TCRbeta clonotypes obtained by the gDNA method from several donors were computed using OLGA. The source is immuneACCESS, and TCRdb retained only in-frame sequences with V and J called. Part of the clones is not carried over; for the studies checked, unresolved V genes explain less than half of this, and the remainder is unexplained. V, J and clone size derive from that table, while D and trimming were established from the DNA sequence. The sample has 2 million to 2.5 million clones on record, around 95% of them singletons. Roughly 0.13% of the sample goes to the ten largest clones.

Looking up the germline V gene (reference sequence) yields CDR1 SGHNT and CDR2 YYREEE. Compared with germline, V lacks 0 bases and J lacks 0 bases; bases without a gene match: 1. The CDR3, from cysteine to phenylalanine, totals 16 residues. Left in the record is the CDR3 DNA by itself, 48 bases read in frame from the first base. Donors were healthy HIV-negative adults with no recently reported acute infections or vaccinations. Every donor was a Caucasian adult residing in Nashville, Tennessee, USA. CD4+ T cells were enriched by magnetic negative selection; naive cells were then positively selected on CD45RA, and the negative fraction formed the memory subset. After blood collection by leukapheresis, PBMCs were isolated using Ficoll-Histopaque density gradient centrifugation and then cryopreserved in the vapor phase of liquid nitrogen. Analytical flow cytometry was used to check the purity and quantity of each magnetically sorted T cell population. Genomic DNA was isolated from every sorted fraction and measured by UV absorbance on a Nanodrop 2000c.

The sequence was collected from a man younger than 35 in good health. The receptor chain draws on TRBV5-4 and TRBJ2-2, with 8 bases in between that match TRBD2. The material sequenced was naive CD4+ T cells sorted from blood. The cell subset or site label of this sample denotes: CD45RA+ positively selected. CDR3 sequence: CASSLGLASNTGELFF. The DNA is TGTGCCAGCAGCTTGGGACTAGCGTCGAACACCGGGGAGCTGTTTTTT.